Each of the 9 T cell receptor beta chains below was sequenced from the same sample in a study of T-cell memory formation after mild COVID-19. One entry per CDR3 protein results from TCRdb running MiXCR on the 5' RACE reads. The repertoire holds around 500,000 distinct CDR3 sequences, with roughly 20% as singletons. Sequenced material: PBMCs or a T cell subset sorted from them (not recorded which). Receptors were obtained from an adult woman who had mild COVID-19 (a few samples of this study predate the infection). Cell type and time point are not known.

The chain is built from TRBV5-1 and TRBJ2-2; D remains unclear. Trimming took 1 base from V and 4 from J, leaving 11 bases between them. The germline CDR1 and CDR2 sequences are SGHRS and YFSETQ. CDR3 length: 15 residues. In DNA, the CDR3 is TGCGCCAGCAGCTTGCAGCGCCAAAGCACCGGGGAGCTGTTTTTT. Translated, it gives CASSLQRQSTGELFF.

This rearrangement joins TRBV30 to TRBJ1-2; TRBD1 aligns across 9 bases. The germline CDR1 and CDR2 sequences are GTSNPN and SVGIG (reference sequence). The trim removed 3 bases at V and 8 bases at J, leaving 4 bases unmatched. This CDR3 comprises 12 residues. The CDR3 region is CAWSLQGAGYTF. The CDR3 DNA follows: TGTGCCTGGAGCTTACAGGGGGCGGGCTACACCTTC. The complete variable domain, with remaining parts taken from reference TRBV30 and TRBJ1-2, reads SQTIHQWPATLVQPVGSPLSLECTVEGTSNPNLYWYRQAAGRGLQLLFYSVGIGQISSEVPQNLSASRPQDRQFILSSKKLLLSDSGFYLCAWSLQGAGYTFGSGTRLTVV.

A word on this clonotype: The germline gene is not matched at one end of the junction; a read error may be the cause. Written as DNA, the CDR3 is TGTGCCTGGAGTGTATCGGGACAGGGTCGCTTC. The encoded protein is CAWSVSGQGRF. The rearrangement joins TRBV30 to TRBJ2-7; 9 bases are a match to TRBD1. This CDR3 region has 11 residues. Germline V CDR1 and CDR2: GTSNPN, SVGIG (reference sequence). The whole variable domain, filled in from reference TRBV30 and TRBJ2-7, reads SQTIHQWPATLVQPVGSPLSLECTVEGTSNPNLYWYRQAAGRGLQLLFYSVGIGQISSEVPQNLSASRPQDRQFILSSKKLLLSDSGFYLCAWSVSGQGRFGPGTRLTVT.

This clonotype was detected only a few times. V gene TRBV27 combines with J gene TRBJ2-1; 10 nucleotides agree with TRBD2. The junction had 5 bases not matched to a gene; V was cut back by 0 bases and J by 15 bases. CDR3 size: 13 residues. Per the germline V gene, CDR1 is MNHEY and CDR2 is SMNVEV (reference sequence). The CDR3 sequence: CASSLSPSGSLFF. The CDR3 nucleotides are TGTGCCAGCAGTTTATCGCCTAGCGGGAGTTTGTTCTTC.

At least ten counts were recorded for this clonotype. V usage is TRBV18 and J usage is TRBJ2-1, with 11 bases lining up with TRBD1. CDR1 and CDR2 (germline): KGHSH, LQKENI. V gave up 4 bases and J gave up 6 bases; unmatched junction bases: 8. The CDR3 extends over 16 amino acids. CDR3: CASSRLSGTGGNEQFF. In DNA form, the CDR3 reads TGTGCCAGCTCACGCCTCTCTGGGACAGGGGGCAATGAGCAGTTCTTC.

This clonotype was picked up many times. The chain employs TRBV5-1 and TRBJ2-3; no clear D gene. V was shortened by 0 bases and J by 10 bases, with 9 bases between the two germline ends. CDR1 is SGHRS and CDR2 is YFSETQ in the germline V gene. This CDR3 has 12 residues. In DNA form, the CDR3 reads TGCGCCAGCAGCTTGGATCAGGCCGCGCAGTATTTT. Its protein is CASSLDQAAQYF.

The rearrangement joins TRBV7-8 to TRBJ1-1; D is uncertain. CDR3 length: 15 residues. Trimming removed 2 bases at V and 1 base at J, with 11 bases between. CDR1 is SGHVS and CDR2 is FQNEAQ in the germline V gene. The CDR3 sequence is CASSLTRAPNTEAFF. The CDR3 DNA reads TGTGCCAGCAGCTTAACACGGGCCCCGAACACTGAAGCTTTCTTT.

The gene calls are TRBV4-3 and TRBJ1-1; TRBD1 might be the D (6 bases). Trimming cost V 0 bases and J 0 bases, with 11 bases left between them. The germline V gene has CDR1 LGHNA and CDR2 YSLEER. CDR3 length: 16 amino acids. CDR3 in DNA: TGCGCCAGCAGCCAAGATTGGACAGTCATGAACACTGAAGCTTTCTTT. Translated, it gives CASSQDWTVMNTEAFF.

This chain joins TRBV6-5 and TRBJ2-6, with 9 bases aligning to TRBD1. The germline gives CDR1 MNHEY, CDR2 SVGAGI. This CDR3 comprises 18 residues. The trim removed 6 bases at V and 2 bases at J, leaving 11 bases unmatched. The CDR3, as DNA: TGTGCCAGCAGAAGGGCCGGGACAGGGATGCCTGGGGCCAACGTCCTGACTTTC. It yields the protein CASRRAGTGMPGANVLTF.